This entry lists 30 T cell receptor beta chains sequenced from one sample in a study of CD8 T cells in Susac syndrome (dated by TCRdb to the late 2010s). The library was obtained by the immunoSEQ multiplex PCR assay. RNA was extracted using the RNeasy kit, and about 0.5 to 1 ug of the RNA was reverse transcribed with random hexamers. In TCRdb, the public reads were trimmed at Q25 with fastp and aligned with MiXCR, with productive beta chains retained. Entries that share a CDR3 protein sequence are merged under the most common genes and DNA. For this sample the table gives 150,000 to 180,000 distinct CDR3 sequences, of which approximately 96% were detected only once. Roughly 0.21% of the sample rests with the top ten. Source material: CD8+ T cells from PBMCs. The receptors were gathered from a human donor with multiple sclerosis.

This chain links TRBV23-1 with TRBJ2-7; D is possibly TRBD1 (5 bases). TRBV23-1 is recorded as an ORF, its role being uncertain. This CDR3 is 14 amino acids long. Trimming left V 3 bases short and J 0 bases short, with 9 bases between. CDR3 sequence reads: CASSHMTVSYEQYF. Written as DNA, the CDR3 is TGCGCCAGCAGTCACATGACAGTCTCCTACGAGCAGTACTTC.

This sequence joins TRBV5-6 and TRBJ2-7; 9 bases fit TRBD1. Trimming at V came to 6 bases and at J to 9 bases, leaving 10 bases not matched to a gene. This CDR3 has 13 amino acids. Germline CDR1 reads SGHDT; CDR2 reads YYEEEE. CDR3 loop: CASTRDRAQVQYF. The CDR3 DNA sequence: TGTGCCAGCACCCGGGACAGGGCCCAGGTGCAGTACTTC.

The V call is TRBV4-1, the J call TRBJ2-3, with D tentatively TRBD1 (5 bases). This CDR3 spans 15 amino acids. V gave up 0 bases and J gave up 8 bases, with 15 bases separating them. Germline-derived CDR1 and CDR2 are MGHRA and YSYEKL. The CDR3 DNA is TGCGCCAGCAGCCAAGAGCCCCAGACAGCTGGTACGCAGTATTTT. Translation: CASSQEPQTAGTQYF.

The chain joins TRBV3-1 to TRBJ1-2, with a weak D call TRBD1 (6 bases). This CDR3 has 16 amino acids. V dropped 0 bases and J dropped 4 bases, with 15 bases sitting between them. The V gene's germline CDR1 is LGHDT and CDR2 YNNKEL (reference sequence). The CDR3 loop reads CASSQDPRGRVYGYTF. CDR3 nucleotide sequence: TGTGCCAGCAGCCAAGATCCACGGGGGCGAGTCTATGGCTACACCTTC.

The chain links TRBV3-1 to TRBJ2-7; tentative D call: TRBD1 (6 bases). The V gene lost 4 bases and the J gene lost 2 bases, with 15 bases spanning the gap. Germline V gene lookup returns CDR1 LGHDT and CDR2 YNNKEL (reference sequence). The CDR3 sequence is 15 residues long. The CDR3 bases are TGTGCCAGCAGCCCCGGCAGGGGAGCAACCTACGAGCAGTACTTC. It specifies CASSPGRGATYEQYF.

The chain recombines TRBV19 with TRBJ2-6, with a weak D call TRBD1 (5 bases). This CDR3 region has 12 residues. The germline V gene has CDR1 LNHDA and CDR2 SQIVND (reference sequence). Trimming removed 5 bases from V and 15 bases from J, with 14 bases in between. The CDR3 nucleotides read TGTGCCAGTAGTTTTTCTGGGGCCAACCTGACTTTC. Translated: CASSFSGANLTF.

V is TRBV13 and J is TRBJ2-4; 8 bases are shared with TRBD1. V was clipped by 5 bases and J by 5 bases; unmatched bases: 5. The CDR3 loop spans 14 amino acids. Germline V gene lookup returns CDR1 PRHDT and CDR2 FYEKMQ (reference sequence). The CDR3 spells CASSPDRVQNIQYF. The CDR3 DNA reads TGTGCCAGCAGCCCGGACAGGGTCCAAAACATTCAGTACTTC. The full variable domain, completed using reference TRBV13 and TRBJ2-4, is AAGVIQSPRHLIKEKRETATLKCYPIPRHDTVYWYQQGPGQDPQFLISFYEKMQSDKGSIPDRFSAQQFSDYHSELNMSSLELGDSALYFCASSPDRVQNIQYFGAGTRLSVL.

The J gene is TRBJ1-3, the V gene TRBV29-1; D unclear. CDR1 SQVTM and CDR2 ANQGSEA come from the germline V gene. V was trimmed by 0 bases and J by 0 bases, leaving 12 bases between them. This CDR3 spans 16 amino acids. This chain's CDR3 is CSVEDQTASSGNTIYF. The CDR3 nucleotides are TGCAGCGTTGAAGATCAAACAGCGAGCTCTGGAAACACCATATATTTT.

The chain is built from TRBV7-9 and TRBJ2-7; D is unresolved. The CDR3 is 15 amino acids. V dropped 5 bases and J dropped 3 bases, with 17 bases sitting between them. Germline V CDR1 and CDR2: SEHNR, FQNEAQ (reference sequence). As DNA, the CDR3 is TGTGCCAGCAGCCATGTCACCTCCGGCAACTACGAGCAGTACTTC. It codes for CASSHVTSGNYEQYF.

The V gene is TRBV27, the J gene TRBJ1-2; no definite D call. The CDR3 covers 13 residues. Trimming cost V 3 bases and J 1 base, with 6 bases left between them. CDR1 is MNHEY and CDR2 is SMNVEV in the germline V gene (reference sequence). For the CDR3, the DNA is TGTGCCAGCAGTTTCGGGCTTAACTATGGCTACACCTTC. Translation gives CASSFGLNYGYTF.

The V call is TRBV20-1, the J call TRBJ2-7; the match to TRBD1 covers 8 bases. V shed 1 base and J 7 bases; nucleotides not matched to a gene: 12. CDR3 length: 15 amino acids. The germline CDR1 and CDR2 sequences are DFQATT and SNEGSKA (reference sequence). The CDR3 nucleotides are TGCAGTGCTAGAGCGTCAACGGGCAGGGGGCGGGAGCAGTACTTC. Translated: CSARASTGRGREQYF.

The V gene is TRBV12-3 or TRBV12-4, the J gene TRBJ2-2; unclear D gene. V was pared by 7 bases and J by 5 bases, with 8 bases between. The CDR3 covers 12 residues. The CDR3 sequence: CASILLTGELFF. DNA of the CDR3: TGTGCCAGCATACTTCTTACCGGGGAGCTGTTTTTT.

The rearrangement uses TRBV20-1 and TRBJ1-1, with 8 bases fitting TRBD1. With V trimmed by 0 bases and J by 5 bases, 11 bases remained unmatched. This CDR3 region has 16 residues. The germline V gene has CDR1 DFQATT and CDR2 SNEGSKA (reference sequence). The CDR3 loop reads CSARDLRTGYGTEAFF. Written as DNA, the CDR3 is TGCAGTGCTAGAGATCTTAGGACAGGGTATGGTACTGAAGCTTTCTTT.

The genes are TRBV4-3 and TRBJ1-2; possibly TRBD1 for D (6 bases). Germline lookup yields CDR1 LGHNA and CDR2 YSLEER. The CDR3 sequence is 14 residues long. Trimming took off 0 bases at V and 8 bases at J, with 13 bases between the two ends. The CDR3 reads CASSQDWTDQGYTF. In DNA form, the CDR3 reads TGCGCCAGCAGCCAAGATTGGACAGATCAAGGCTACACCTTC.

The chain has TRBV30 and TRBJ2-1, with D possibly TRBD1 on 6 matching bases. The CDR3 has 16 amino acids. CDR1 is GTSNPN, CDR2 SVGIG, per germline (reference sequence). V was pared by 2 bases and J by 5 bases, with 19 bases between. The CDR3 reads CAWSPKTGLLDNEQFF. As DNA, the CDR3 is TGTGCCTGGAGTCCCAAGACAGGACTTTTGGACAATGAGCAGTTCTTC.

The V gene is TRBV11-1, the J gene TRBJ1-1; no definite D call. Germline values: CDR1 SGHAT, CDR2 FQDESV (reference sequence). V lost 4 bases to trimming and J lost 4 bases, with 10 bases between them. The CDR3 is made up of 13 amino acids. This CDR3 is CASSSGKGTEAFF. The CDR3 DNA reads TGTGCCAGCAGCTCTGGCAAGGGCACTGAAGCTTTCTTT.

The chain uses TRBV30 and TRBJ1-3; 8 positions match TRBD1. V lost 3 bases and J lost 4; bases outside the gene matches: 5. The CDR3 consists of 14 residues. Germline CDR1 GTSNPN, CDR2 SVGIG (reference sequence). The CDR3 sequence is CAWRDREGGNTIYF. CDR3 in DNA: TGTGCCTGGAGGGACAGGGAGGGGGGAAACACCATATATTTT.

The CDR3 DNA follows: TGTGCCTGGAGTGATCCCGGGACGCCCATCGTGAAGAACACTGAAGCTTTCTTT. As protein: CAWSDPGTPIVKNTEAFF. The gene calls are TRBV30 and TRBJ1-1; a weak D match, TRBD1 (5 bases). Germline V gene sequence: CDR1 GTSNPN, CDR2 SVGIG (reference sequence). The CDR3 is made up of 18 amino acids. The ends were cut back, 1 base at V and 1 base at J, with 22 bases in the middle.

The chain carries TRBV27 and TRBJ1-2; 9 bases are shared with TRBD1. The CDR3 has 15 residues. J lost 8 bases, V lost 5 bases, and 12 bases had no gene match. Germline V gives CDR1 MNHEY, CDR2 SMNVEV (reference sequence). The CDR3 bases are TGTGCCAGCAGTCCCCCGGGACAGGGAATTTTCGGCTACACCTTC. It yields the protein CASSPPGQGIFGYTF.

This chain links TRBV12-3 or TRBV12-4 with TRBJ2-3; 7 nucleotides match TRBD2. Germline trimming cut 6 bases from V and 14 bases from J; bases unmatched to any gene: 14. The CDR3 consists of 13 residues. For the CDR3, the DNA is TGTGCCAGCAGCCCCACCCGTGGGGGGGGTTCGTATTTT. Translated, it gives CASSPTRGGGSYF.

The chain uses TRBV7-9 and TRBJ2-5, with D possibly matching TRBD2 (5 bases). There are 13 residues in the CDR3. Trimming shortened V by 4 bases and J by 4 bases, and 10 bases separated the two germline ends. CDR1 and CDR2 (germline): SEHNR, FQNEAQ (reference sequence). DNA of the CDR3: TGTGCCAGCAGCTCAGGACGGGGAGAGACCCAGTACTTC. This gives the protein CASSSGRGETQYF. Full variable domain (rest looked up from reference TRBV7-9 and TRBJ2-5): DTGVSQNPRHKITKRGQNVTFRCDPISEHNRLYWYRQTLGQGPEFLTYFQNEAQLEKSRLLSDRFSAERPKGSFSTLEIQRTEQGDSAMYLCASSSGRGETQYFGPGTRLLVL.

The chain couples TRBV20-1 to TRBJ1-1; no clear D. Germline loops: CDR1 DFQATT, CDR2 SNEGSKA (reference sequence). Trimming removed 2 bases from V and 6 bases from J, with 13 bases in between. There are 13 residues in the CDR3. CDR3 nucleotide sequence: TGCAGTGCTAGACCATTCGAGGAACCTGAAGCTTTCTTT. Translation: CSARPFEEPEAFF.

The genes are TRBV6-1 and TRBJ1-1; no definite D call. V was shortened by 2 bases and J by 1 base, with 8 bases between the two germline ends. CDR3 length: 14 residues. Germline V gives CDR1 MNHNS, CDR2 SASEGT. This chain's CDR3 is CASSEKLTNTEAFF. CDR3 DNA: TGTGCCAGCAGTGAAAAGCTGACGAACACTGAAGCTTTCTTT.

The J gene is TRBJ2-7, the V gene TRBV20-1; weak D call: TRBD1 (6 bases). The CDR3 is 16 amino acids. V was clipped by 6 bases and J by 0 bases, with 21 bases between them. Germline assignment: CDR1 DFQATT and CDR2 SNEGSKA (reference sequence). Written as DNA, the CDR3 is TGCAGTGCCTCAGGCCCAGGGGCCCTCAGCTCCTACGAGCAGTACTTC. Translation: CSASGPGALSSYEQYF.

The chain has TRBV6-5 and TRBJ2-7; possible D gene TRBD2, 7 bases. The germline V gene encodes CDR1 MNHEY and CDR2 SVGAGI. Between the trimmed V and J ends, which lost 6 bases and 1 base, there was a span of 13 bases. CDR3 size: 14 residues. The CDR3 sequence is CASRPRGGSYEQYF. As DNA, the CDR3 is TGTGCCAGCAGGCCGAGGGGGGGGTCCTACGAGCAGTACTTC.

V usage is TRBV9 and J usage is TRBJ1-1; 8 nucleotides line up with TRBD1. Germline CDR1 and CDR2: SGDLS and YYNGEE. The CDR3 has 13 residues. Trimming removed 3 bases from V and 4 bases from J; junction bases left unmatched: 2. CDR3 region: CASSGGQGTEAFF. The CDR3 nucleotides are TGTGCCAGCAGCGGTGGACAGGGCACTGAAGCTTTCTTT.

This chain links TRBV6-6 with TRBJ1-5, with D maybe TRBD1 (6 bases). This CDR3 spans 15 amino acids. Germline V gene sequence: CDR1 MNHNY, CDR2 SVGAGI (reference sequence). V lost 7 bases and J lost 5, with 18 bases in between. In DNA, the CDR3 is TGTGCCAGCACCAATGGCGGGGGCTCCTATCAGCCCCAGCATTTT. It is translated as CASTNGGGSYQPQHF.

A few counts support this clonotype. This chain connects TRBV2 to TRBJ1-1; D remains ambiguous. The CDR3 totals 10 residues. The germline V and J ends were trimmed by 6 bases and 4 bases, with 3 bases remaining between them. The germline gives CDR1 SNHLY, CDR2 FYNNEI. In DNA, the CDR3 is TGTGCCAGCAGGGGCACTGAAGCTTTCTTT. It codes for CASRGTEAFF.

V is TRBV6-2 or TRBV6-3 and J is TRBJ1-1; TRBD1 is a possible D gene (5 bases). V dropped 0 bases and J dropped 4 bases, with 24 bases sitting between them. The length of the CDR3 is 19 residues. Per germline, CDR1 MNHEY and CDR2 SVGEGT. CDR3 region: CASSYSRSPNGAVRTEAFF. In DNA, the CDR3 is TGTGCCAGCAGTTACTCGAGATCTCCCAATGGGGCCGTTCGCACTGAAGCTTTCTTT.

This clonotype appeared a single time. The chain's CDR3 is CASSLEVDRNYGYTF. In DNA form, the CDR3 reads TGCGCCAGCAGCTTGGAAGTGGACAGGAACTATGGCTACACCTTC. This chain connects TRBV5-1 to TRBJ1-2; 7 nucleotides match TRBD1. The CDR3 totals 15 residues. Germline CDR1 SGHRS, CDR2 YFSETQ. After removal of 0 bases from V and 2 bases from J, the junction contained 4 bases not matched to a gene.